The 32 T cell receptor beta chains listed next were all sequenced from one sample in a study of shared T cell receptors in the human thymus (dated by TCRdb to the early 2020s). The library came from the immunoSEQ multiplex PCR assay. Entries here come from immuneACCESS through TCRdb and include only in-frame sequences with V and J called. Some clones fail to appear in such tables; in the studies checked, an unresolved V gene covers under half of the shortfall, and the cause of the remainder is unknown. A total of roughly 710,000 clones appear in this sample, approximately 85% of them only once. The ten top clones hold roughly 0.01% of the sample. The sample was also reused in another study, on human thymus T cells.

Sequencing was performed on thymocytes. The receptors come from a girl in the first two years of life with a congenital heart defect. Donor details come from another sample of the same person, matched by shared clones.

This clone occurred once. V is TRBV10-3 and J is TRBJ1-1; D is undetermined. Trimming removed 0 bases from V and 2 bases from J, with 4 bases in between. CDR1 is ENHRY, CDR2 SYGVKD, per germline. CDR3 length equals 13 residues. The DNA of the CDR3 is TGTGCCATCAGTGAGTCCGTAAACACTGAAGCTTTCTTT. Its translation is CAISESVNTEAFF.

This sequence joins TRBV7-2 and TRBJ2-6; D is perhaps TRBD1 (6 bases). Trimming removed 5 bases at V and 0 bases at J, with 20 bases between. CDR3 length: 19 residues. The germline gives CDR1 SGHTA, CDR2 FQGNSA. Here the CDR3 reads CASSLSGHTGPSGANVLTF. The CDR3 DNA reads as TGTGCCAGCAGCCTCTCCGGCCATACAGGGCCCTCTGGGGCCAACGTCCTGACTTTC.

The chain employs TRBV28 and TRBJ2-2; a possible D gene is TRBD1 (6 bases). CDR3 length: 15 residues. Germline values: CDR1 MDHEN, CDR2 SYDVKM. Trimming pared 3 bases from V and 6 bases from J, leaving 14 bases between. CDR3 nucleotides: TGTGCCAGCAGTTTTATGGGGGCCCCCCCCGGGGAGCTGTTTTTT. Protein product: CASSFMGAPPGELFF.

This clone was observed a few times. V is TRBV5-1 and J is TRBJ1-4, with 7 positions matching TRBD1. The CDR3 sequence is 16 residues long. Trimming cost V 4 bases and J 5 bases; bases outside gene matches: 11. CDR1 is SGHRS and CDR2 is YFSETQ in the germline V gene. CDR3: CASSRLAKTGNEKLFF. The CDR3 DNA reads TGCGCCAGCAGCCGATTGGCTAAGACAGGGAATGAAAAACTGTTTTTT.

The chain is built from TRBV27 and TRBJ1-2; TRBD1 agrees at 9 bases. Germline values: CDR1 MNHEY, CDR2 SMNVEV (reference sequence). The CDR3 spans 12 residues. The CDR3 bases are TGTGAAAACAGGGGGCTCCGCTATGGCTACACCTTC. Residues: CENRGLRYGYTF.

This rearrangement joins TRBV9 to TRBJ1-4; a possible D gene is TRBD1 (6 bases). CDR1 is SGDLS, CDR2 YYNGEE, per germline. Trimming pared 4 bases from V and 5 bases from J, leaving 15 bases between. The CDR3 length is 15 residues. The CDR3 nucleotides read TGTGCCAGCAGCCCTCACAGGGCGATGAATGAAAAACTGTTTTTT. It yields the protein CASSPHRAMNEKLFF.

The chain carries TRBV5-4 and TRBJ1-2; D remains unclear. CDR1 is SGHNT, CDR2 YYREEE, per germline (reference sequence). The CDR3 sequence is 17 residues long. Trimming cost V 1 base and J 4 bases, with 20 bases left between them. CDR3 DNA: TGTGCCAGCAGCTTGAGTAATGGTCGCAGGCGGGTCTATGGCTACACCTTC. Its translation is CASSLSNGRRRVYGYTF.

This clone occurred once. The chain links TRBV7-6 to TRBJ1-3; no firm D call. The CDR3 runs 12 residues. Germline CDR1 and CDR2: SGHVS and FNYEAQ. Trimming removed 2 bases from V and 4 bases from J, with 3 bases in between. This CDR3 reads CASSLSGNTIYF. As DNA, the CDR3 is TGTGCCAGCAGCTTATCGGGAAACACCATATATTTT. The variable domain in full, completed from reference TRBV7-6 and TRBJ1-3, reads GAGVSQSPRYKVTKRGQDVALRCDPISGHVSLYWYRQALGQGPEFLTYFNYEAQQDKSGLPNDRFSAERPEGSISTLTIQRTEQRDSAMYRCASSLSGNTIYFGEGSWLTVV.

This clone was seen a handful of times. This chain links TRBV5-6 with TRBJ2-7, with TRBD1 identical over 12 bases. Germline lookup yields CDR1 SGHDT and CDR2 YYEEEE. This CDR3 is built from 16 residues. V dropped 4 bases and J dropped 4; count of bases not matched to a gene: 9. This CDR3 reads CASSNPGQGALYEQYF. The CDR3 coding sequence is TGTGCCAGCAGCAATCCGGGACAGGGGGCATTATACGAGCAGTACTTC.

This clone occurred once. The chain joins TRBV5-4 to TRBJ1-6, with 9 bases aligning to TRBD1. V was pared by 0 bases and J by 12 bases, with 10 bases of the junction left unmatched. This CDR3 is built from 16 residues. The germline V gene encodes CDR1 SGHNT and CDR2 YYREEE (reference sequence). The DNA for the CDR3 is TGTGCCAGCAGCTTGGCCGGGACAGGGCGTTGGGGACCCCTCCACTTT. Translated: CASSLAGTGRWGPLHF.

The chain joins TRBV11-3 to TRBJ2-7; 8 nucleotides align to TRBD1. From germline, CDR1 is SGHNT and CDR2 YENEEA. Trimming took 1 base from V and 5 from J; bases not matched to a gene: 4. This CDR3 is built from 14 residues. The CDR3: CASSLGTGNDEQYF. As DNA, the CDR3 is TGTGCCAGCAGCTTAGGGACAGGGAACGACGAGCAGTACTTC.

This clone was seen a few times. The rearrangement links TRBV6-5 to TRBJ1-6; tentatively, D is TRBD1 (5 bases). V was shortened by 5 bases and J by 5 bases, with 10 bases between the two germline ends. Germline CDR1 reads MNHEY; CDR2 reads SVGAGI. The CDR3 length is 14 residues. CDR3 nucleotide sequence: TGTGCCAGCAGTAACAAACAGGATAATTCACCCCTCCACTTT. Translating it yields CASSNKQDNSPLHF.

The chain employs TRBV5-5 and TRBJ2-7; a possible D gene is TRBD2 (5 bases). This CDR3 region has 16 residues. V gave up 4 bases and J gave up 3 bases, with 20 bases separating them. Germline V CDR1 and CDR2: SGHKS, YYEKEE (reference sequence). The DNA for the CDR3 is TGTGCCAGCAGCCCCAAAGGACTGCGGCATTACTACGAGCAGTACTTC. The encoded protein is CASSPKGLRHYYEQYF.

The genes are TRBV7-2 and TRBJ1-5, with D uncertain. With 5 bases removed from V and 4 bases from J, the gap between germline ends came to 15 bases. The V gene's germline CDR1 is SGHTA and CDR2 FQGNSA. This CDR3 region has 15 residues. This CDR3 is CASSPPEELNQPQHF. The CDR3 DNA follows: TGTGCCAGCAGCCCTCCAGAGGAACTGAATCAGCCCCAGCATTTT.

The gene calls are TRBV7-8 and TRBJ1-4; 7 nucleotides match TRBD1. CDR1 is SGHVS, CDR2 FQNEAQ, per germline. Unmatched junction bases numbered 23, after V lost 5 bases and J lost 8 bases. The CDR3 runs 19 residues. The CDR3 sequence is CASSLVRTGFLGIKEKLFF. The CDR3 nucleotides read TGTGCCAGCAGCCTCGTCCGGACAGGTTTTCTGGGGATTAAGGAAAAACTGTTTTTT.

The chain recombines TRBV4-3 with TRBJ1-3; D is undetermined. Germline V lookup: CDR1 LGHNA, CDR2 YSLEER. The length of the CDR3 is 12 residues. The V end lost 0 bases, the J end lost 14 bases, and 11 bases lay between the germline ends. CDR3 nucleotides: TGCGCCAGCAGCCAAGATCTGAGTACCTTATATTTT. Amino acid sequence: CASSQDLSTLYF.

The V call is TRBV9, the J call TRBJ2-3; unclear D gene. The V end was cut by 0 bases, the J end by 3 bases, with 8 bases between. CDR1 and CDR2 (germline): SGDLS, YYNGEE. The CDR3 length is 14 residues. CDR3 protein: CASSVDGGTDTQYF. For the CDR3, the DNA is TGTGCCAGCAGCGTAGATGGCGGAACAGATACGCAGTATTTT. The whole variable domain, remainder taken from reference TRBV9 and TRBJ2-3, is DSGVTQTPKHLITATGQRVTLRCSPRSGDLSVYWYQQSLDQGLQFLIQYYNGEERAKGNILERFSAQQFPDLHSELNLSSLELGDSALYFCASSVDGGTDTQYFGPGTRLTVL.

V is TRBV6-1 and J is TRBJ1-5; 7 nucleotides line up with TRBD1. V was clipped by 5 bases and J by 6 bases; unmatched bases: 10. Germline CDR1 and CDR2: MNHNS and SASEGT. The CDR3 contains 15 residues. This CDR3 is CASSCETGYGQPQHF. The DNA for the CDR3 is TGTGCCAGCAGTTGCGAGACAGGGTACGGTCAGCCCCAGCATTTT.

The chain carries TRBV7-9 and TRBJ1-1, with a possible D match to TRBD1 (5 bases). Germline lookup yields CDR1 SEHNR and CDR2 FQNEAQ (reference sequence). Trimming cost V 8 bases and J 3 bases, with 16 bases left between them. The CDR3 is 14 amino acids. This CDR3 is CASGPRVYDTEAFF. The CDR3 DNA is TGTGCCAGCGGACCCAGGGTGTATGACACTGAAGCTTTCTTT.

The CDR3 loop is CASSHSRTGGVVGTTEAFF. Written as DNA, the CDR3 is TGTGCCAGCAGCCATTCAAGGACAGGGGGGGTTGTGGGGACCACTGAAGCTTTCTTT. The chain combines TRBV4-2 with TRBJ1-1; 10 nucleotides match TRBD1. Germline V CDR1 and CDR2: LGHNA, YNFKEQ. Losses at the gene ends were 3 bases for V and 4 bases for J; bases not matched to a gene: 17. The CDR3 is 19 amino acids.

This clone has just a few counts. This chain uses TRBV9 with TRBJ1-2; D is uncertain. The CDR3 is made up of 15 amino acids. Germline V lookup: CDR1 SGDLS, CDR2 YYNGEE. Between the trimmed V and J ends, which lost 3 bases and 4 bases, there was a span of 16 bases. CDR3 bases: TGTGCCAGCAGCGCCGCCACTAACCACCTCTATGGCTACACCTTC. Translating gives CASSAATNHLYGYTF. Looking up the rest from reference TRBV9 and TRBJ1-2 gives the full variable domain: DSGVTQTPKHLITATGQRVTLRCSPRSGDLSVYWYQQSLDQGLQFLIQYYNGEERAKGNILERFSAQQFPDLHSELNLSSLELGDSALYFCASSAATNHLYGYTFGSGTRLTVV.

The V call is TRBV27, the J call TRBJ1-4; 8 nucleotides match TRBD1. Losses at the gene ends were 5 bases for V and 4 bases for J; bases not matched to a gene: 12. Germline V lookup: CDR1 MNHEY, CDR2 SMNVEV (reference sequence). The CDR3 is 17 residues long. CDR3 sequence (DNA): TGTGCCAGCAGTGCCGACAGGGGAGAGTATGGTAATGAAAAACTGTTTTTT. Protein product: CASSADRGEYGNEKLFF.

This chain uses TRBV6-5 with TRBJ1-2; 9 nucleotides line up with TRBD1. The CDR3 extends over 14 amino acids. The germline gives CDR1 MNHEY, CDR2 SVGAGI. With 5 bases clipped from V and 6 bases from J, the junction kept 7 bases outside the gene matches. The DNA for the CDR3 is TGTGCCAGCAGTGACAGGGGGACCTTGAATGGCTACACCTTC. It encodes CASSDRGTLNGYTF.

Of note for this clone: Other nucleotide sequences from this sample produce the same CDR3. V gene TRBV4-3 combines with J gene TRBJ1-2, with no clear D. This CDR3 has 13 amino acids. Trimming took off 3 bases at V and 8 bases at J, with 13 bases between the two ends. In germline, CDR1 is LGHNA, CDR2 YSLEER. The CDR3: CASSHRTGKGYTF. CDR3 nucleotides: TGCGCCAGCAGCCATAGGACGGGGAAGGGCTACACCTTC.

The genes are TRBV9 and TRBJ2-2; D is undetermined. The CDR3 runs 15 residues. The germline V gene encodes CDR1 SGDLS and CDR2 YYNGEE. V lost 4 bases to trimming and J lost 6 bases, with 16 bases between them. In nucleotides, the CDR3 is TGTGCCAGCAGCTTAAGAGCCCGAGAATCCGGGGAGCTGTTTTTT. Amino acids: CASSLRARESGELFF. Full variable domain (remainder filled in from reference TRBV9 and TRBJ2-2): DSGVTQTPKHLITATGQRVTLRCSPRSGDLSVYWYQQSLDQGLQFLIQYYNGEERAKGNILERFSAQQFPDLHSELNLSSLELGDSALYFCASSLRARESGELFFGEGSRLTVL.

The chain carries TRBV28 and TRBJ2-7; D possibly corresponds to TRBD2 (6 bases). CDR3 length: 16 residues. The V end lost 0 bases, the J end lost 2 bases, and 14 bases lay between the germline ends. Looked up from germline, CDR1 is MDHEN and CDR2 is SYDVKM. DNA of the CDR3: TGTGCCAGCAGTTTATGGTCTGGGGGGTATACCTACGAGCAGTACTTC. It codes for CASSLWSGGYTYEQYF.

The count of this clone is one. The chain combines TRBV4-1 with TRBJ2-7; weak D call: TRBD2 (5 bases). There are 15 residues in the CDR3. V lost 0 bases, J lost 2 bases, and 11 bases lay in between. Germline V gene sequence: CDR1 MGHRA, CDR2 YSYEKL. Written as DNA, the CDR3 is TGCGCCAGCAGCCAAGATCGGGGAAACACCTACGAGCAGTACTTC. Amino acids: CASSQDRGNTYEQYF.

The rearrangement uses TRBV4-2 and TRBJ2-1, with 9 bases matching TRBD2. Trimming cost V 4 bases and J 5 bases; bases outside gene matches: 12. This CDR3 contains 17 residues. Germline CDR1 is LGHNA and CDR2 is YNFKEQ. The CDR3 DNA follows: TGTGCCAGCAGCCCCCATGACGGGACTAGCAGCCACAATGAGCAGTTCTTC. Encoded protein: CASSPHDGTSSHNEQFF.

The V call is TRBV27, the J call TRBJ1-6; the D is unclear. CDR3 length: 15 residues. From germline, CDR1 is MNHEY and CDR2 SMNVEV (reference sequence). The V end was cut by 6 bases, the J end by 5 bases, with 14 bases between. The DNA of the CDR3 is TGTGCCAGCAGCCGCCCAGACAAACATAATTCACCCCTCCACTTT. Amino acid sequence: CASSRPDKHNSPLHF.

A remark on this clone: Other DNA sequences in the sample encode the same CDR3. The chain employs TRBV5-6 and TRBJ2-3; TRBD1 matches at 9 bases. The CDR3 consists of 15 residues. With V trimmed by 0 bases and J by 1 base, 0 bases remained unmatched. CDR1 and CDR2 from the germline V gene are SGHDT and YYEEEE. The CDR3 DNA sequence: TGTGCCAGCAGCTTGGGGGACAGGGGCACAGATACGCAGTATTTT. It codes for CASSLGDRGTDTQYF.

J is TRBJ1-1 and V is TRBV21-1. TRBV21-1 is shown as a pseudogene. The CDR3 covers 16 residues. CDR3 DNA: TGTGCCAGCACTCTACCTGGGGGGGACTTGAACACTGAAGCTTTCTTT. Residues: CASTLPGGDLNTEAFF.

This chain connects TRBV6-4 to TRBJ2-1; the D is unclear. The V end lost 7 bases, the J end lost 4 bases, and 2 bases lay between the germline ends. The germline V gene encodes CDR1 MRHNA and CDR2 SNTAGT. The CDR3 is made up of 10 amino acids. CDR3 nucleotide sequence: TGTGCCAGCACTTACAATGAGCAGTTCTTC. The encoded protein is CASTYNEQFF.